The clone carrying this TCR beta chain was counted a few times. Authors' processing steps: Nucleated cell number was recorded as an estimate derived from reference gene primer amplification. Repertoires were generated with immunoSEQ multiplex PCR, while TCRdb's copy carries only in-frame clones and drops some. V, J and clone size derive from that table, while D and trimming were established from the DNA sequence. The table shows 190,000 or so clones, with roughly 73% occurring only once. This sample was taken from a study of blood T cell repertoires in COVID-19. Overall study context: Whether acute or convalescent, the COVID-19 samples came from the United States, Italy and Spain.

CDR1 LGHNA and CDR2 YSLEER come from the germline V gene. The CDR3 runs 13 residues. V lost 4 bases and J 8 bases, leaving 11 bases between the germline ends. The V and J genes are TRBV4-3 and TRBJ1-4; D not resolved. The source material was peripheral blood. The receptor was isolated from a woman older than 75 with active or convalescent COVID-19. This CDR3 reads CASSPPGGEKLFF. DNA of the CDR3: TGCGCCAGCAGCCCGCCGGGTGGAGAAAAACTGTTTTTT.